The subject of this entry is one TCR beta chain. The antigen remains unidentified. The PCR contained 60 Vbeta and 13 Jbeta primers. Clones were read by immunoSEQ multiplex PCR, and TCRdb kept only the in-frame ones, dropping some. Of approximately 120,000 clones in the sample, 75% to 80% are singletons; the top ten hold approximately 3.9%. This record belongs to a study of cytomegalovirus exposure and HLA in healthy donors. Study results and caveats: Listed as cytomegalovirus-associated were 150 or so TCR beta chains. Reportedly, HLA-A and HLA-B alleles of most subjects were accurately predicted from TCR beta. Later work found that TCR association rates differed between HLA loci; DRB1 had the most and HLA-C the fewest.

Whereas donors were nominally healthy upon sampling, unrecorded immune exposures were probable. Germline V gene data show CDR1 as LNHDA and CDR2 as SQIVND (reference sequence). V gave up 7 bases and J gave up 5 bases; unmatched junction bases: 7. This CDR3 spans 14 amino acids. The specimen was PBMCs. The chain carries TRBV19 and TRBJ2-5, with TRBD1 matching over 10 bases. This clonotype was obtained from a man aged 35 to 55 in good health and CMV-seronegative. CDR3 in amino acids: CASKGTGVWETQYF. CDR3 DNA sequence: TGTGCCAGTAAGGGGACAGGGGTATGGGAGACCCAGTACTTC.